This T cell receptor (beta chain) was profiled in a study of T cell clones after liver transplantation. The study's findings and limits: Circulating graft-donor-reactive CD4 TCRbeta sequences fell significantly post-transplant in most of the 8 subjects.

Comment on this clone: The antigen remains unidentified.

Only in-frame clones appear in the TCRdb table, and some are missing; sequencing was by immunoSEQ multiplex PCR. The profile covers under 150,000 clones, with 90% appearing a single time and 0.83% taken by the ten largest. Deletions cut 6 bases from V and 3 bases from J, with 11 bases between. The CDR3 length is 13 residues. CDR1 is MDHEN and CDR2 is SYDVKM in the germline V gene. This clonotype was sampled from a human patient who received a liver transplant. Some T cells may possibly be graft donor cells. Here the sequenced sample was CD4+ T cells from blood, taken 12 months after liver transplant. V and J are TRBV28 and TRBJ1-2, with a weak D call TRBD1 (6 bases). The CDR3 is CASRTGSHYGYTF. The CDR3 bases are TGTGCCAGCAGGACAGGCTCTCACTATGGCTACACCTTC.